This is a list of T cell receptor beta chains from one sample in a study of cytomegalovirus exposure and HLA in healthy donors. This table comes from immunoSEQ multiplex PCR, and its TCRdb copy is limited to in-frame clones, with some not included. The data show under 200,000 clones, roughly 80% seen once. Sequenced: PBMCs. All receptors derive from a male donor in good health and CMV-seronegative. Both conserved end residues are part of each CDR3. The D gene is left open where the match is weak. Only part of the rows carry a size: once, few, many, or a class if the clone is expanded.

V	size	J	D	CDR3	DNA
TRBV28	-	TRBJ1-1	-	CASENFMNTEAFF	TGTGCCAGCGAAAACTTTATGAACACTGAAGCTTTCTTT
TRBV2	-	TRBJ2-1	TRBD2	CASIGGTSGAHEQFF	TGTGCCAGCATTGGTGGGACTAGCGGGGCCCATGAGCAGTTCTTC
TRBV28	-	TRBJ2-4	TRBD1	CASSFSRGRAKNIQYF	TGTGCCAGCAGTTTCTCCAGGGGGAGAGCCAAAAACATTCAGTACTTC
TRBV5-6	few	TRBJ1-4	-	CASSLTAGTNEKLFF	TGTGCCAGCAGCTTGACCGCAGGGACTAATGAAAAACTGTTTTTT
TRBV7-3	-	TRBJ1-1	-	CASSLNSGGTEAFF	TGTGCCAGCAGCTTAAATTCGGGGGGGACTGAAGCTTTCTTT
TRBV5-6	-	TRBJ1-3	TRBD1	CASSSQGADTIYF	TGTGCCAGCAGCTCACAGGGGGCGGACACCATATATTTT
TRBV19	-	TRBJ2-7	-	CASSPGLYMEQYF	TGTGCCAGTAGTCCGGGACTCTACATGGAGCAGTACTTC
TRBV9	once	TRBJ1-1	TRBD1	CASSPTGQGARTEAFF	TGTGCCAGCAGCCCCACCGGACAGGGGGCGCGGACTGAAGCTTTCTTT
TRBV7-9	-	TRBJ2-5	TRBD2	CASSLLSGEETQYF	TGTGCCAGCAGCTTACTTAGCGGGGAAGAGACCCAGTACTTC
TRBV9	-	TRBJ1-2	TRBD1	CASRGTAGFGYTF	TGTGCCAGCCGAGGGACAGCCGGATTCGGCTACACCTTC
TRBV7-9	-	TRBJ2-7	-	CASSLYSSEYEQYF	TGTGCCAGCAGCTTATACTCTAGCGAATACGAGCAGTACTTC
TRBV5-6	-	TRBJ1-1	-	CASSSWGEGANTEAFF	TGTGCCAGCAGCTCTTGGGGAGAGGGCGCGAACACTGAAGCTTTCTTT
TRBV5-1	once	TRBJ2-1	-	CASSPGGAPGQFF	TGCGCCAGCAGCCCGGGCGGGGCCCCAGGGCAGTTCTTC
TRBV27	-	TRBJ2-7	TRBD2	CASSLGTSSYEQYF	TGTGCCAGCAGTTTAGGGACTAGTTCCTACGAGCAGTACTTC
TRBV7-3	-	TRBJ2-2	-	CATEGAGELFF	TGTGCCACAGAAGGGGCCGGGGAGCTGTTTTTT
TRBV5-1	-	TRBJ1-2	-	CASSLGQGKNYGYTF	TGCGCCAGCAGCTTGGGGCAGGGGAAGAACTATGGCTACACCTTC
TRBV28	-	TRBJ2-7	-	CASSSPGQGVDEQYF	TGTGCCAGCAGTTCCCCGGGACAAGGGGTCGACGAGCAGTACTTC
TRBV27	few	TRBJ1-2	TRBD1	CASSPGTGGSYGYTF	TGTGCCAGCAGCCCTGGGACAGGGGGCTCCTATGGCTACACCTTC
TRBV18	-	TRBJ2-7	-	CASSPPNLGAGEQYF	TGTGCCAGCTCACCACCAAACTTGGGGGCTGGTGAGCAGTACTTC
TRBV6-6	-	TRBJ2-7	-	CASSGRSTSSYEQYF	TGTGCCAGCAGTGGACGGTCTACTAGCTCCTACGAGCAGTACTTC
TRBV18	-	TRBJ2-7	TRBD1	CASSPGTGPAQYF	TGTGCCAGCTCACCAGGGACAGGGCCAGCGCAGTACTTC
TRBV5-1	-	TRBJ1-2	-	CASSWGDYGYTF	TGCGCCAGCAGCTGGGGAGACTATGGCTACACCTTC
TRBV10-1	-	TRBJ2-7	TRBD1	CASRAGTGYEQYF	TGCGCCAGCAGAGCAGGGACAGGCTACGAGCAGTACTTC
TRBV2	-	TRBJ2-3	TRBD2	CASSSGLGIDTQYF	TGTGCCAGCAGCTCGGGACTAGGGATAGATACGCAGTATTTT
TRBV4-2	-	TRBJ2-1	TRBD2	CASSRLTSESSYNEQFF	TGTGCCAGCAGCCGCTTGACTAGCGAGAGCTCCTACAATGAGCAGTTCTTC
TRBV7-9	-	TRBJ2-5	TRBD1	CASSPGQGRETQYF	TGTGCCAGCAGCCCCGGACAGGGACGTGAGACCCAGTACTTC
TRBV6-5	few	TRBJ2-5	TRBD2	CASSWTSGGETQYF	TGTGCCAGCAGTTGGACTAGCGGGGGGGAGACCCAGTACTTC
TRBV18	-	TRBJ2-5	TRBD1	CASSPGQGRGETQYF	TGTGCCAGCTCACCCGGACAGGGCAGGGGAGAGACCCAGTACTTC
TRBV6-6	few	TRBJ1-1	-	CASSTIWAGEAFF	TGTGCCAGCAGTACCATCTGGGCGGGTGAAGCTTTCTTT
TRBV4-1	few	TRBJ1-3	-	CASSPRDKGSGNTIYF	TGCGCCAGCAGCCCCCGGGACAAAGGCTCTGGAAACACCATATATTTT
TRBV6-6	-	TRBJ2-7	TRBD1	CASSRTGTGVSYEQYF	TGTGCCAGCAGTCGAACCGGGACAGGCGTCTCCTACGAGCAGTACTTC
TRBV11-3	-	TRBJ2-5	-	CASSLGAKETQYF	TGTGCCAGCAGCTTAGGGGCAAAAGAGACCCAGTACTTC
TRBV6-4	-	TRBJ2-4	-	CASIDRGIIAKNIQYF	TGTGCCAGCATTGACAGAGGGATAATTGCCAAAAACATTCAGTACTTC
TRBV27	-	TRBJ2-1	TRBD2	CASSWRGEYNEQFF	TGTGCCAGCAGTTGGCGGGGGGAATACAATGAGCAGTTCTTC
TRBV5-8	once	TRBJ1-1	TRBD1	CASSGGTGVLRNTEAFF	TGTGCCAGCAGCGGGGGGACAGGGGTCCTTCGGAACACTGAAGCTTTCTTT
TRBV7-2	-	TRBJ2-2	-	CASSLAGLSTGELFF	TGTGCCAGCAGCTTAGCGGGCCTTAGTACCGGGGAGCTGTTTTTT
TRBV19	-	TRBJ2-3	-	CASWDSLLTDTQYF	TGTGCCAGTTGGGACTCCTTACTCACAGATACGCAGTATTTT
TRBV19	-	TRBJ1-1	-	CASSIDGEGEAFF	TGTGCCAGTAGTATAGACGGGGAGGGTGAAGCTTTCTTT
TRBV5-6	-	TRBJ2-7	-	CANSFRSSYEQYF	TGTGCCAACAGTTTCCGGAGCTCCTACGAGCAGTACTTC